The 10 T cell receptor beta chains listed next were all sequenced from one sample in a study of T cells in Graves' hyperthyroidism and ophthalmopathy. From RNA transcripts, TCR beta CDR3 regions were amplified. The HTBI primer set was used in a first-round RT-PCR of the TCR CDR3. Using its own MiXCR run on the multiplex PCR reads, TCRdb lists one record per CDR3 protein. The table lists around 530,000 distinct CDR3 sequences, 15% to 20% of them singletons. Sample: blood. These receptors were obtained from a woman younger than 35 with Graves' ophthalmopathy.

In this sample, this clonotype turned up many times. The chain employs TRBV7-9 and TRBJ2-7, with 7 bases identical to TRBD1. Germline CDR1 SEHNR, CDR2 FQNEAQ (reference sequence). The trim removed 3 bases at V and 5 bases at J, leaving 1 base unmatched. The CDR3 runs 12 residues. In DNA, the CDR3 is TGTGCCAGCAGCTTTGACAGGGACGAGCAGTACTTC. Protein product: CASSFDRDEQYF.

This clonotype was seen a handful of times. The CDR3 DNA is TGTGCCACCAGTGACCCGGGACTAGCGGGAGGGAGTGAGCAGTTCTTC. This gives the protein CATSDPGLAGGSEQFF. The chain combines TRBV24-1 with TRBJ2-1, with 16 bases fitting TRBD2. J lost 9 bases, V lost 4 bases, and 5 bases had no gene match. The germline V gene encodes CDR1 KGHDR and CDR2 SFDVKD. This CDR3 is built from 16 residues.

This clonotype was picked up a small number of times. V and J are TRBV7-2 and TRBJ1-2, with unresolved D. Germline-derived CDR1 and CDR2 are SGHTA and FQGNSA. The CDR3 is 15 amino acids. V gave up 1 base and J gave up 1 base, with 10 bases separating them. CDR3 residues: CASSLGHKGNYGYTF. CDR3 DNA sequence: TGTGCCAGCAGCTTAGGGCACAAGGGTAACTATGGCTACACCTTC.

This clonotype was counted a few times. This chain connects TRBV28 to TRBJ2-6, with D possibly TRBD1 on 6 matching bases. This CDR3 has 16 residues. V lost 3 bases and J 3 bases, leaving 12 bases between the germline ends. Germline CDR1 is MDHEN and CDR2 is SYDVKM. CDR3: CASSFNRVFGANVLTF. DNA for the CDR3: TGTGCCAGCAGTTTCAACAGGGTATTTGGGGCCAACGTCCTGACTTTC. Combining the CDR3 with reference TRBV28 and TRBJ2-6 gives the whole variable domain DVKVTQSSRYLVKRTGEKVFLECVQDMDHENMFWYRQDPGLGLRLIYFSYDVKMKEKGDIPEGYSVSREKKERFSLILESASTNQTSMYLCASSFNRVFGANVLTFGAGSRLTVL.

The rearrangement joins TRBV7-2 to TRBJ1-4; TRBD1 is a possible D gene (6 bases). The CDR3 spans 15 residues. From germline, CDR1 is SGHTA and CDR2 FQGNSA. V was trimmed by 4 bases and J by 7 bases, leaving 16 bases between them. The CDR3 nucleotides are TGTGCCAGCAGCTGGAACGCGGGGGCGCGTGAAAAACTGTTTTTT. The encoded protein is CASSWNAGAREKLFF.

This clonotype was recorded at least ten times. In DNA, the CDR3 is TGTGCCAGCAGCCCGCCTGGGGGGACTAATGAAAAACTGTTTTTT. It codes for CASSPPGGTNEKLFF. The J gene is TRBJ1-4, the V gene TRBV28; tentatively, D is TRBD1 (5 bases). Germline lookup yields CDR1 MDHEN and CDR2 SYDVKM. The CDR3 contains 15 residues. Trimming stripped 6 bases from V and 2 bases from J, with 13 bases between.

This chain joins TRBV6-9 and TRBJ2-5; 10 bases align to TRBD1. Germline CDR1 is MNHGY and CDR2 is SVAAGI. V trimming: 4 bases; J trimming: 3 bases; junction bases outside the gene matches: 5. The CDR3 is 15 residues long. The CDR3 region has the DNA TGTGCCAGCAGTTGGAGGACAGGGGGGAAAGAGACCCAGTACTTC. Amino acids: CASSWRTGGKETQYF.

This clonotype was recorded at least ten times. V gene TRBV3-1 combines with J gene TRBJ2-4, with D uncertain. V was cut by 1 base and J by 4 bases, with 2 bases left in between. This CDR3 is built from 12 residues. Germline V lookup: CDR1 LGHDT, CDR2 YNNKEL (reference sequence). The CDR3 loop reads CASSQAKNIQYF. In nucleotides, the CDR3 is TGTGCCAGCAGCCAAGCTAAAAACATTCAGTACTTC. The entire variable domain, with the rest obtained from reference TRBV3-1 and TRBJ2-4, is as follows: DTAVSQTPKYLVTQMGNDKSIKCEQNLGHDTMYWYKQDSKKFLKIMFSYNNKELIINETVPNRFSPKSPDKAHLNLHINSLELGDSAVYFCASSQAKNIQYFGAGTRLSVL.

The V call is TRBV7-2, the J call TRBJ2-1; 11 nucleotides align to TRBD2. The CDR3 extends over 16 amino acids. The germline V gene encodes CDR1 SGHTA and CDR2 FQGNSA. V dropped 1 base and J dropped 14; count of bases not matched to a gene: 13. CDR3 nucleotide sequence: TGTGCCAGCAGCTTAGGGCTAGCGGGGGGCGATACCTCGGAGTTCTTC. Translating it yields CASSLGLAGGDTSEFF.

This clonotype was detected ten times or more. The rearrangement links TRBV28 to TRBJ1-1; tentatively, D is TRBD1 (5 bases). The CDR3 is 15 amino acids. Trimming removed 6 bases at V and 3 bases at J, with 17 bases between. The germline V gene has CDR1 MDHEN and CDR2 SYDVKM. The CDR3 sequence is CASRPFGAGDTEAFF. The DNA for the CDR3 is TGTGCCAGCAGACCCTTCGGAGCGGGGGACACTGAAGCTTTCTTT.